Sequencing of this T cell receptor beta chain was carried out in a study of blood T cell repertoires in COVID-19. The wider study: Some COVID-19 samples were acute and others convalescent; all came from the United States, Italy and Spain. PBMCs, B-cell-depleted T cells, or T cells were the source of the cDNA or gDNA that made up the material.

Sequenced by immunoSEQ multiplex PCR; TCRdb stores in-frame clones only, minus some. The data contain 45,000 to 65,000 clones, 87% of them singletons. This CDR3 is built from 13 residues. V shed 5 bases and J shed 10 bases, with 17 bases lying between them. Germline lookup yields CDR1 SGHAT and CDR2 FQNNGV. The source material was peripheral blood. The TCR sequence derives from a man older than 75 in a cohort sampled during active COVID-19. The V gene is TRBV11-2, the J gene TRBJ1-1; perhaps TRBD1 as D (6 bases). The CDR3 DNA reads as TGTGCCAGCAGCCCTGGGCGACAGGAGCGAGCTTTCTTT. This sequence encodes CASSPGRQERAFF. The variable domain in full, completed from reference TRBV11-2 and TRBJ1-1, reads EAGVAQSPRYKIIEKRQSVAFWCNPISGHATLYWYQQILGQGPKLLIQFQNNGVVDDSQLPKDRFSAERLKGVDSTLKIQPAKLEDSAVYLCASSPGRQERAFFGQGTRLTVV.